A selection of T cell receptor beta chains follows, all from one sample in a study of cytomegalovirus exposure and HLA in healthy donors. Data came from immunoSEQ multiplex PCR; TCRdb stores just in-frame clones and leaves some out. The profile shows approximately 76,000 clones, roughly 73% of them singletons. Sequenced sample: PBMCs. Receptor source: a woman aged 40 to 49 in good health and CMV-seropositive. CDR3s include the opening cysteine and the closing phenylalanine or tryptophan. The D gene is left open where the match is weak. Not every row has a clone size; where given, it reads once, few, many or a size class.

V	J	size	D	CDR3	DNA
TRBV4-2	TRBJ1-3	NA	TRBD1	CASRRQGGNTIYF	TGTGCCAGCAGAAGACAGGGGGGAAACACCATATATTTT
TRBV28	TRBJ2-1	NA	TRBD1	CASSERHGQVSNEQFF	TGTGCCAGCAGCGAAAGACACGGACAGGTCTCGAATGAGCAGTTCTTC
TRBV5-1	TRBJ2-1	NA	NA	CASSLADPGPNEQFF	TGCGCCAGCAGCTTGGCCGACCCAGGGCCGAATGAGCAGTTCTTC
TRBV10-3	TRBJ1-2	NA	NA	CAISEAANYGYTF	TGTGCCATCAGTGAGGCGGCTAACTATGGCTACACCTTC
TRBV29-1	TRBJ1-1	NA	NA	CSVEDHRGSEAFF	TGCAGCGTTGAAGATCATCGCGGTAGTGAAGCTTTCTTT
TRBV28	TRBJ2-5	NA	NA	CASSLSLGETQYF	TGTGCCAGCAGTTTAAGTCTCGGGGAGACCCAGTACTTC
TRBV7-9	TRBJ1-1	few	NA	CASSGGWTEAFF	TGTGCCAGCTCCGGGGGTTGGACTGAAGCTTTCTTT
TRBV5-4	TRBJ2-7	NA	TRBD1	CASSRGTGSVREQYF	TGTGCCAGCAGTAGGGGGACAGGGTCGGTGCGCGAGCAGTACTTC
TRBV4-1	TRBJ2-2	NA	NA	CASSSIITGPGELFF	TGCGCCAGCAGCAGCATTATAACAGGGCCCGGGGAGCTGTTTTTT
TRBV6-4	TRBJ1-5	NA	NA	CASSAEGNQPQHF	TGTGCCAGCAGTGCGGAGGGAAATCAGCCCCAGCATTTT
TRBV4-1	TRBJ1-1	NA	NA	CASSQDFPLNTEAFF	TGCGCCAGCAGCCAAGATTTTCCATTGAACACTGAAGCTTTCTTT
TRBV19	TRBJ1-4	NA	TRBD1	CASRDRQGRNEKLFF	TGTGCCAGCAGGGACAGGCAAGGGAGGAATGAAAAACTGTTTTTT
TRBV4-1	TRBJ1-5	NA	NA	CASSQVDLRGNQPQHF	TGCGCCAGCAGCCAAGTGGATCTGAGGGGGAATCAGCCCCAGCATTTT
TRBV5-1	TRBJ2-3	few	TRBD1	CASSGGTGTSTDTQYF	TGCGCCAGCAGCGGGGGGACAGGGACTAGCACAGATACGCAGTATTTT
TRBV29-1	TRBJ1-2	once	TRBD1	CSVVQGGYGYTF	TGCAGCGTAGTACAGGGGGGTTATGGCTACACCTTC
TRBV13	TRBJ2-7	few	TRBD2	CASRQTLAGGREQYF	TGTGCCAGCAGACAAACACTAGCGGGGGGGCGAGAGCAGTACTTC
TRBV5-1	TRBJ2-2	once	TRBD1	CASSLISGGAAGELFF	TGCGCCAGCAGCTTGATTTCAGGGGGCGCGGCCGGGGAGCTGTTTTTT
TRBV20-1	TRBJ2-4	NA	NA	CSAPIPADQYF	TGCAGTGCTCCAATCCCGGCGGATCAGTACTTC
TRBV4-2	TRBJ2-1	NA	TRBD2	CASSQREGSYNEQFF	TGTGCCAGCAGCCAAAGGGAGGGCTCGTACAATGAGCAGTTCTTC
TRBV7-6	TRBJ1-6	NA	NA	CASSNNRRGNSPLHF	TGTGCCAGCAGCAACAACCGGAGGGGCAATTCACCCCTCCACTTT
TRBV9	TRBJ2-3	NA	NA	CASTLAWGGSTDTQYF	TGTGCCAGCACCTTAGCTTGGGGCGGAAGCACAGATACGCAGTATTTT
TRBV2	TRBJ2-3	NA	TRBD1	CASSRQGPGTDTQYF	TGTGCCAGCAGTCGACAGGGGCCTGGCACAGATACGCAGTATTTT
TRBV4-3	TRBJ1-2	NA	NA	CASSQVRAYNYGYTF	TGCGCCAGCAGCCAAGTCAGGGCGTATAACTATGGCTACACCTTC
TRBV27	TRBJ1-5	NA	TRBD1	CASREQGAYSNQPQHF	TGTGCCAGCAGGGAACAGGGGGCTTATAGCAATCAGCCCCAGCATTTT
TRBV18	TRBJ2-5	once	NA	CASSPRGPIKQETQYF	TGTGCCAGCTCACCGCGGGGACCGATCAAACAAGAGACCCAGTACTTC
TRBV27	TRBJ1-5	NA	NA	CASSPGSNQPQHF	TGTGCCAGCAGTCCCGGTAGCAATCAGCCCCAGCATTTT
TRBV6-6	TRBJ1-1	NA	NA	CASSYSSEPEAFF	TGTGCCAGCAGTTACTCGAGCGAACCTGAAGCTTTCTTT
TRBV7-2	TRBJ2-2	NA	TRBD2	CASSLTSGSPGELFF	TGTGCCAGCAGCTTGACTAGCGGGAGTCCCGGGGAGCTGTTTTTT
TRBV14	TRBJ1-2	NA	TRBD1	CASSQLGQESYGYTF	TGTGCCAGCAGCCAACTGGGACAGGAAAGCTATGGCTACACCTTC
TRBV29-1	TRBJ1-1	NA	NA	CSVGLQENTEAFF	TGCAGCGTGGGCCTACAGGAGAACACTGAAGCTTTCTTT